These 6 T cell receptor beta chains originate from one sample sequenced in a study of T cells of healthy individuals. TCRdb reprocessed the 5' RACE reads via MiXCR and lists one record per CDR3 protein. Of 53,000 or so distinct CDR3 sequences listed, approximately 14% were seen once; the top ten hold roughly a sixth. Receptors originate from a human donor in good health.

This clonotype showed up just a few times. The chain recombines TRBV9 with TRBJ2-1, with 10 bases identical to TRBD2. From germline, CDR1 is SGDLS and CDR2 YYNGEE. The junction had 9 bases not matched to a gene; V was cut back by 0 bases and J by 0 bases. The length of the CDR3 is 19 residues. CDR3: CASSVGLAGALSSYNEQFF. CDR3 in DNA: TGTGCCAGCAGCGTAGGCCTAGCGGGGGCCCTCAGCTCCTACAATGAGCAGTTCTTC.

The chain uses TRBV12-3 or TRBV12-4 and TRBJ2-3, with 8 bases fitting TRBD1. J gave up 6 bases and V 5 bases, and 13 bases lay outside the gene matches. This CDR3 region has 16 residues. The chain's CDR3 is CASSQYRGTLIDTQYF. CDR3 nucleotide sequence: TGTGCCAGCAGTCAGTACAGGGGGACGTTAATTGATACGCAGTATTTT.

This clonotype appeared many times. The V call is TRBV9, the J call TRBJ2-5; TRBD2 aligns across 9 bases. The V segment lost 0 bases and the J segment 3 bases; nucleotides outside the gene matches: 6. Germline V CDR1 and CDR2: SGDLS, YYNGEE. This CDR3 region has 16 residues. CDR3 sequence (DNA): TGTGCCAGCAGCGTAGGGGTAGCGGGAGCGGAAGAGACCCAGTACTTC. Residues: CASSVGVAGAEETQYF. The whole variable domain, remainder taken from reference TRBV9 and TRBJ2-5, is DSGVTQTPKHLITATGQRVTLRCSPRSGDLSVYWYQQSLDQGLQFLIQYYNGEERAKGNILERFSAQQFPDLHSELNLSSLELGDSALYFCASSVGVAGAEETQYFGPGTRLLVL.

This clonotype was seen many times. The genes are TRBV5-5 and TRBJ2-2; tentatively, D is TRBD1 or TRBD2 (5 bases each). Germline lookup yields CDR1 SGHKS and CDR2 YYEKEE (reference sequence). V gave up 1 base and J gave up 4 bases, with 11 bases separating them. The CDR3 totals 15 residues. The CDR3 region is CASSLSGTVTGELFF. CDR3 in DNA: TGTGCCAGCAGCTTGTCAGGGACGGTCACCGGGGAGCTGTTTTTT.

This clonotype was seen only a few times. The V gene is TRBV12-3 or TRBV12-4, the J gene TRBJ2-6; D might be TRBD2 (6 bases). Between the trimmed V and J ends, which lost 4 bases and 1 base, there was a span of 17 bases. The CDR3 covers 18 residues. The CDR3 spells CASSSLLWGVSGANVLTF. The CDR3 region has the DNA TGTGCCAGCAGTTCGCTGCTTTGGGGGGTATCTGGGGCCAACGTCCTGACTTTC.

In this sample, this clonotype turned up many times. J is TRBJ2-4 and V is TRBV20-1; D may be TRBD1 or TRBD2 (7 bases each). Germline loops: CDR1 DFQATT, CDR2 SNEGSKA (reference sequence). The CDR3 contains 13 residues. V was trimmed by 5 bases and J by 6 bases, leaving 14 bases between them. The CDR3 reads CSAGGGQRNIQYF. CDR3 coding DNA: TGCAGTGCTGGGGGGGGACAGAGAAACATTCAGTACTTC.